This entry lists 3 T cell receptor beta chains sequenced from one sample in a study of beta chain features in type 1 diabetes. The isolated RNA, all of it, was reverse transcribed, so expressed TCRB transcripts were what got sequenced. The table came from immunoSEQ multiplex PCR; TCRdb's copy has only in-frame clones and leaves some out. Of about half a million clones in the sample, roughly 30% were seen once. Source material: naive CD4+ T cells from blood. The source is a young man in good health.

The chain has TRBV29-1 and TRBJ2-5; the D call may be TRBD1 or TRBD2 (5 bases each). With 7 bases removed from V and 1 base from J, the gap between germline ends came to 19 bases. The CDR3 totals 15 residues. From germline, CDR1 is SQVTM and CDR2 ANQGSEA. In nucleotides, the CDR3 is TGCAGCGCCCGAGGGCCAGGGATTCTCCAAGAGACCCAGTACTTC. Protein product: CSARGPGILQETQYF.

This clone was seen only a few times. J is TRBJ2-1 and V is TRBV30, with 11 bases matching TRBD2. CDR1 is GTSNPN, CDR2 SVGIG, per germline (reference sequence). This CDR3 is 14 amino acids long. V shed 2 bases and J 7 bases; nucleotides not matched to a gene: 4. The CDR3 loop reads CAWSPGLAVNEQFF. The CDR3, as DNA: TGTGCCTGGAGTCCGGGACTAGCGGTAAATGAGCAGTTCTTC. Together with reference TRBV30 and TRBJ2-1, the CDR3 gives the full variable domain: SQTIHQWPATLVQPVGSPLSLECTVEGTSNPNLYWYRQAAGRGLQLLFYSVGIGQISSEVPQNLSASRPQDRQFILSSKKLLLSDSGFYLCAWSPGLAVNEQFFGPGTRLTVL.

The chain employs TRBV2 and TRBJ1-1; D not resolved. CDR1 is SNHLY and CDR2 is FYNNEI in the germline V gene. This CDR3 has 14 amino acids. V lost 10 bases and J lost 0, with 15 bases in between. CDR3 sequence reads: CATQGGWVNTEAFF. In nucleotides, the CDR3 is TGTGCCACCCAAGGAGGGTGGGTGAACACTGAAGCTTTCTTT.